Listed here is a single T cell receptor beta chain. The antigen it recognizes is unknown. No much larger clone exists at a distance of one base, and base qualities are not known. V sheds 7 bases and J sheds 1 base, leaving 8 bases between their ends. Inclusive of the bounding cysteine and phenylalanine, the CDR3 is 12 residues long. Only the CDR3 DNA stays, 36 bases, in frame from base 1. The germline V gene gives CDR1 as SGHRS and CDR2 as YFSETQ. The library was produced with the immunoSEQ multiplex PCR assay. RNA was extracted from all samples and reverse transcribed into cDNA, which served as template for TCR sequencing. SuperScript III was used to make first-strand cDNA, primed with a 2:1 mix of oligo-dT and random hexamers. A synthetic immune receptor repertoire was used to measure amplification bias, and any remaining bias was corrected computationally. Processing in the source paper ran as follows. Raw reads were preprocessed to remove errors, and CDR3 was defined by IMGT conventions from the conserved cysteine to phenylalanine. Clonality was computed by normalizing Shannon entropy by log2 of the number of productive unique TCRs and subtracting the result from 1. Whether each scalp clone was CD4 or CD8 was inferred by checking scalp TCRbeta sequences against the CD4 and CD8 repertoires from sorted blood. Drawn from immuneACCESS, this table holds only the in-frame rearrangements with V and J called that TCRdb kept. Clones are partly lost; checked studies trace under half to an unresolved V gene and leave the rest unexplained. That table furnishes V, J and clone size, whereas the DNA furnished D and trimming. For this sample the table gives more than 90,000 clones, of which around 61% were detected only once. In total, the top ten clones hold around 2.7% of the sample.

PBMCs were isolated by density centrifugation and stained for CD3, CD4 and CD8, and CD4+ and CD8+ T cells were sorted on a FACSAria. Unaffected controls provided scalp biopsies and blood samples. The entry originates in a study of CD8+ T cells in alopecia areata (dated by TCRdb to the late 2010s). At the level of the whole study: The study used high-throughput TCRbeta sequencing to examine T cell clonal expansion in alopecia areata, in both the C3H/HeJ mouse model and human patients. On the human side, TCRbeta sequencing was run on scalp tissue and on sorted CD4+ and CD8+ peripheral blood T cells from healthy controls and from alopecia areata patients with either patchy or totalis/universalis disease. Scalp clonality was compared across normal scalp (n=4), patchy alopecia areata scalp (n=8), and alopecia totalis/universalis scalp (n=8). RNA was extracted with the PAXgene miRNA kit for fixed scalp, the miRNeasy kit for PBMCs, and the RNeasy kit for mouse skin. TCRbeta CDR3 regions were amplified by immunoSEQ multiplex PCR using 35 Vbeta forward and 13 Jbeta reverse primers.

Study-level results and caveats: Compared with normal scalp, lesional scalp had higher clonality and more expanded CD8+ clones, particularly in alopecia totalis/universalis, a pattern that suggests antigenic drive. Unlike mouse skin, where gammadelta T cells dominate, normal human skin contains resident alphabeta T cells that get sequenced too, which complicates analysis of the scalp TCR repertoire. Shared TCR sequences between patients were less evident than in mice, which may be partly attributable to HLA diversity in the patient population.

This sequence was found in a human donor in good health. The sample comprised CD4+ T cells sorted from blood. The rearrangement joined TRBV5-1 to TRBJ2-5, with the D gene uncertain. The nucleotide sequence is given as TGCGCCAGCGGGCCCAGCCAAGAGACCCAGTACTTC. Translated, it reads CASGPSQETQYF.